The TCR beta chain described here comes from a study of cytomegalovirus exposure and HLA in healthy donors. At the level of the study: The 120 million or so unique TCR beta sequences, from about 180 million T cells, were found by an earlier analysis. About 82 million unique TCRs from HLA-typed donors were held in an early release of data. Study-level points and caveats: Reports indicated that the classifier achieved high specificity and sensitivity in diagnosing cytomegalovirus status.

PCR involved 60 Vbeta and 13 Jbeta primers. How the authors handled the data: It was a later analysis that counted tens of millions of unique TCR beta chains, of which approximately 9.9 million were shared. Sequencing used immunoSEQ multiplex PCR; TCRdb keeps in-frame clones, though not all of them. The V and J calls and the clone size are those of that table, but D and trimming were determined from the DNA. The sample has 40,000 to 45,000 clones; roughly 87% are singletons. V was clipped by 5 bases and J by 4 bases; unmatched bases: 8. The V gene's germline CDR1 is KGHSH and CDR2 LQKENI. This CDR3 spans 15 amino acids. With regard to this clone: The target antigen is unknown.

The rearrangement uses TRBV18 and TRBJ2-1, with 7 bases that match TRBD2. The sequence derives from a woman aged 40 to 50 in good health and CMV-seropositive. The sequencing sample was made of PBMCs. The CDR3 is CASSFTSGKYNEQFF. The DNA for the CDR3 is TGTGCCAGCTCATTTACGAGCGGGAAATACAATGAGCAGTTCTTC.